The rows below give T cell receptor beta chains drawn from one sample of a study of shared clonotypes between healthy human individuals. Repertoires were generated with immunoSEQ multiplex PCR, while TCRdb's copy carries only in-frame clones and drops some. The repertoire holds about 1 million clones, with about 70% as singletons. Sequencing was done on a sample of memory CD4+ T cells sorted from blood. The receptor source for this set is a young man in good health. The conserved cysteine and the conserved F or W are not part of the CDR3 here. Each record gives: J gene, V gene, CDR3 protein.

>TRBJ2-7|TRBV7-2
ASSLSSGGEYEQY
>TRBJ2-3|TRBV5-1
ASSLMGGGVDTQY
>TRBJ2-2|TRBV5-1
ASSFRTDNTGELF
>TRBJ2-1|TRBV7-9
ASSLAAGGLNEQF
>TRBJ2-5|TRBV6-5
ASRLGGQVGETQY
>TRBJ1-4|TRBV5-1
ASNPTGEAEKLF
>TRBJ2-7|TRBV6-5
ASSSLAGVGEQY
>TRBJ2-7|TRBV6-1
ASSDNGGFFGEQY
>TRBJ1-6|TRBV30
AWSVSGRVNSPLH
>TRBJ2-7|TRBV7-2
ASSSNGRNYEQY
>TRBJ1-4|TRBV4-1
ASSRTKGGQGLEKLF
>TRBJ2-7|TRBV4-1
ASSRSGSRYEQY
>.|TRBV25-1
ASSDFRDEQY
>TRBJ2-3|TRBV2
ASSDSATTDTQY
>TRBJ1-5|TRBV19
ASSRPDSSNQPQH
>TRBJ1-5|TRBV6-6
ASSYSIADNQPQH
>TRBJ1-1|TRBV6-1
ASSEQGAVRAF
>TRBJ1-3|TRBV28
ASSTGSAGNTIY
>TRBJ2-7|TRBV5-1
ASSTPEGVQEQY
>TRBJ1-2|TRBV6-1
ASRGQIYGYT
>TRBJ2-3|TRBV10-3
AISEPGGTQY
>TRBJ2-7|TRBV13
ASSLRTGDEQY
>TRBJ2-3|TRBV9
ASSVELRGTDTQY
>TRBJ2-1|TRBV2
ASRKTDSSYNEQF
>TRBJ1-1|TRBV18
ASSPATGIEAF
>TRBJ2-1|TRBV5-1
ASSSPAGGRGNEQF
>TRBJ2-5|TRBV18
ASSPVTGQETQY
>TRBJ2-5|TRBV11-2
ASSLGRQETQY
>TRBJ1-1|TRBV29-1
SVDKAGMNTEAF
>TRBJ2-3|TRBV6-5
ASSYGAPSTDTQY
>TRBJ1-4|TRBV7-9
ASSLRQGGTNEKLF
>TRBJ1-5|TRBV7-2
ASSGQDSNQPQH
>TRBJ1-1|TRBV5-4
ASIQTGAWGTEAF
>TRBJ1-2|TRBV7-7
ASSPASRRDYGYT
>TRBJ2-5|TRBV7-2
ASSLLAGGWETQY
>TRBJ2-5|TRBV19
ASSGVVKQETQY
>TRBJ1-2|TRBV28
ASSLRTGYGYT
>TRBJ2-2|TRBV7-8
ASSLEGGSAGELF
>TRBJ2-3|TRBV4-1
ASSQDPGVSTDTQY
>.|TRBV10-3
AVAQGRVGEQY